Each of the 29 T cell receptor beta chains below was sequenced from the same sample in a study of shared clonotypes between healthy human individuals. Clones were read by immunoSEQ multiplex PCR, and TCRdb kept only the in-frame ones, dropping some. The table has about 1 million clones, about 76% seen once; the top ten hold roughly 1.4%. The sample comprised memory CD4+ T cells sorted from blood. Specified subset: CD45RA-negative fraction. The receptors here all came from a man younger than 30 in good health.

This clone has only a few counts. This sample also contains other DNA sequences that code for the same CDR3. V usage is TRBV29-1 and J usage is TRBJ2-7; 9 nucleotides align to TRBD2. The CDR3 runs 12 residues. CDR1 SQVTM and CDR2 ANQGSEA come from the germline V gene. The junction had 4 bases not matched to a gene; V was cut back by 6 bases and J by 4 bases. The CDR3: CSVGLAGYEQYF. The CDR3 coding sequence is TGCAGCGTGGGGCTAGCGGGGTACGAGCAGTACTTC.

This clone was counted many times. The chain's CDR3 is CASSQSSQNEKLFF. The DNA of the CDR3 is TGCGCCAGCAGCCAATCGAGCCAAAATGAAAAACTGTTTTTT. J is TRBJ1-4 and V is TRBV4-1; D is ambiguous. There are 14 residues in the CDR3. The V gene's germline CDR1 is MGHRA and CDR2 YSYEKL. Trimming removed 2 bases from V and 5 bases from J, with 9 bases in between.

Of note for this clone: This sample also contains other DNA sequences that code for the same CDR3. This sequence joins TRBV5-1 and TRBJ2-3; weak D call: TRBD1 (5 bases). The germline CDR1 and CDR2 sequences are SGHRS and YFSETQ. The ends were cut back, 2 bases at V and 2 bases at J, with 9 bases in the middle. This CDR3 comprises 14 residues. CDR3 protein: CASSLGHNTDTQYF. The CDR3 coding sequence is TGCGCCAGCAGCTTAGGACATAACACAGATACGCAGTATTTT. Looking up the rest from reference TRBV5-1 and TRBJ2-3 gives the full variable domain: KAGVTQTPRYLIKTRGQQVTLSCSPISGHRSVSWYQQTPGQGLQFLFEYFSETQRNKGNFPGRFSGRQFSNSRSEMNVSTLELGDSALYLCASSLGHNTDTQYFGPGTRLTVL.

Points on this clone: Other DNA sequences in the sample encode the same CDR3. This rearrangement joins TRBV9 to TRBJ1-4, with a possible D match to TRBD1 (5 bases). Trimming stripped 0 bases from V and 2 bases from J, with 8 bases between. The CDR3 contains 15 residues. Germline values: CDR1 SGDLS, CDR2 YYNGEE. CDR3 in amino acids: CASSVGGTTNEKLFF. The CDR3 coding sequence is TGTGCCAGCAGCGTAGGGGGGACTACTAATGAAAAACTGTTTTTT.

This chain uses TRBV7-9 with TRBJ2-7; 10 bases line up with TRBD1. The CDR3 is made up of 13 amino acids. V was pared by 5 bases and J by 7 bases, with 5 bases of the junction left unmatched. Germline values: CDR1 SEHNR, CDR2 FQNEAQ (reference sequence). CDR3 in DNA: TGTGCCAGCAGCCCGGGGACAGGGGAAGAGCAGTACTTC. Protein product: CASSPGTGEEQYF.

This clone showed up just a few times. The CDR3 nucleotides are TGTGCCAGCAGCCTCGGACTAGCGGGAGGGGGGGATGAGCAGTTCTTC. Residues: CASSLGLAGGGDEQFF. The rearrangement links TRBV6-6 to TRBJ2-1; 15 bases align to TRBD2. With 6 bases clipped from V and 8 bases from J, the junction kept 8 bases outside the gene matches. CDR3 size: 16 residues. Germline lookup yields CDR1 MNHNY and CDR2 SVGAGI (reference sequence).

The V gene is TRBV9, the J gene TRBJ2-1, with a tentative D call TRBD2 (6 bases). Germline lookup yields CDR1 SGDLS and CDR2 YYNGEE. Trimming pared 0 bases from V and 2 bases from J, leaving 9 bases between. The CDR3 contains 15 residues. CDR3 DNA: TGTGCCAGCAGCGTAGCAGGACTACCCTACAATGAGCAGTTCTTC. Translation gives CASSVAGLPYNEQFF.

V gene TRBV4-1 combines with J gene TRBJ1-1; D is perhaps TRBD1 (5 bases). The CDR3 totals 16 residues. Deletions cut 0 bases from V and 0 bases from J, with 11 bases between. Germline-derived CDR1 and CDR2 are MGHRA and YSYEKL. CDR3 sequence reads: CASSQERNRMNTEAFF. CDR3 in DNA: TGCGCCAGCAGCCAAGAGCGGAACAGGATGAACACTGAAGCTTTCTTT.

The rearrangement joins TRBV4-1 to TRBJ1-2; unclear D gene. Germline CDR1 and CDR2: MGHRA and YSYEKL. Deletions cut 1 base from V and 4 bases from J, with 7 bases between. The CDR3 length is 13 residues. CDR3 sequence (DNA): TGCGCCAGCAGCCAAGGCCTAGGCTATGGCTACACCTTC. Its translation: CASSQGLGYGYTF.

The chain uses TRBV7-2 and TRBJ1-2, with D unresolved. V lost 7 bases and J lost 4, with 16 bases in between. CDR3 size: 14 residues. Germline V gene data show CDR1 as SGHTA and CDR2 as FQGNSA. DNA of the CDR3: TGTGCCAGCACCCCACTCGGAGGGATCTATGGCTACACCTTC. This codes for CASTPLGGIYGYTF.

The genes are TRBV6-1 and TRBJ2-7; 10 bases line up with TRBD1. The ends lost 4 bases at V and 7 bases at J; junction bases unmatched: 7. This CDR3 is 14 amino acids long. Germline CDR1 reads MNHNS; CDR2 reads SASEGT. In nucleotides, the CDR3 is TGTGCCAGCAGTGCCGGGACAGGGGTTATGGAGCAGTACTTC. This encodes CASSAGTGVMEQYF.

The chain has TRBV10-3 and TRBJ2-3; 7 nucleotides align to TRBD2. V was clipped by 2 bases and J by 7 bases; unmatched bases: 9. Germline CDR1 and CDR2: ENHRY and SYGVKD. There are 15 residues in the CDR3. The CDR3 coding sequence is TGTGCCATCAGTGAGGAAAGCGGGACCGCGAATACGCAGTATTTT. It is translated as CAISEESGTANTQYF.

This clone was observed a few times. The V call is TRBV6-5, the J call TRBJ2-7; perhaps TRBD1 as D (6 bases). The CDR3 is 14 residues long. V dropped 8 bases and J dropped 2 bases, with 16 bases sitting between them. The V gene's germline CDR1 is MNHEY and CDR2 SVGAGI. CDR3 sequence reads: CASATRQDPYEQYF. DNA of the CDR3: TGTGCCAGCGCCACCAGACAGGACCCCTACGAGCAGTACTTC.

The rearrangement joins TRBV27 to TRBJ2-3; D possibly corresponds to TRBD2 (6 bases). Germline assignment: CDR1 MNHEY and CDR2 SMNVEV (reference sequence). Trimming pared 5 bases from V and 9 bases from J, leaving 9 bases between. The CDR3 sequence is 11 residues long. The CDR3 protein is CASSLGGTQYF. DNA of the CDR3: TGTGCCAGCAGTCTCGGGGGAACGCAGTATTTT.

In this sample, this clone turned up many times. The chain uses TRBV5-1 and TRBJ2-3; 9 positions match TRBD2. Germline CDR1 and CDR2: SGHRS and YFSETQ. The CDR3 runs to 18 residues. The V and J ends lost 4 bases and 2 bases, in that order; junction bases with no gene match: 14. The CDR3 sequence is CASSPGVAGAKPTDTQYF. The CDR3, as DNA: TGCGCCAGCAGCCCCGGGGTAGCGGGGGCGAAACCCACAGATACGCAGTATTTT.

The CDR3 loop is CASSVAPAAYNEQFF. The DNA for the CDR3 is TGTGCCAGCAGCGTAGCCCCGGCGGCCTACAATGAGCAGTTCTTC. The chain is built from TRBV9 and TRBJ2-1, with D hard to call. This CDR3 has 15 amino acids. Trimming shortened V by 0 bases and J by 2 bases, and 9 bases separated the two germline ends. Looked up from germline, CDR1 is SGDLS and CDR2 is YYNGEE.

The chain employs TRBV30 and TRBJ2-2; D is perhaps TRBD2 (6 bases). This CDR3 region has 13 residues. The V end was cut by 4 bases, the J end by 7 bases, with 13 bases between. Germline assignment: CDR1 GTSNPN and CDR2 SVGIG (reference sequence). The CDR3 DNA reads as TGTGCCTGGAATGGGGACTCCGGCGGGGAGCTGTTTTTT. Encoded protein: CAWNGDSGGELFF.

V and J are TRBV5-4 and TRBJ2-5; 10 bases are a match to TRBD2. The CDR3 length is 15 residues. Germline V gives CDR1 SGHNT, CDR2 YYREEE (reference sequence). After removal of 1 base from V and 5 bases from J, the junction contained 5 bases not matched to a gene. Here the CDR3 DNA reads TGTGCCAGCAGCTTGTCCCTAGCGGGAGTTGAGACCCAGTACTTC. Translated: CASSLSLAGVETQYF.

This clone was seen just once. This rearrangement joins TRBV7-2 to TRBJ2-3; 7 bases line up with TRBD1. V lost 4 bases and J lost 7; bases outside the gene matches: 8. There are 14 residues in the CDR3. CDR1 and CDR2 (germline): SGHTA, FQGNSA. The CDR3 nucleotides are TGTGCCAGCAGCTCTGGGACAGAGCTTCATACGCAGTATTTT. It yields the protein CASSSGTELHTQYF.

As for this clone: In the same sample, other DNA sequences code for this CDR3. The chain couples TRBV5-1 to TRBJ1-3, with D unresolved. Germline V lookup: CDR1 SGHRS, CDR2 YFSETQ. This CDR3 region has 15 residues. V was cut by 0 bases and J by 0 bases, with 7 bases left in between. CDR3 nucleotides: TGCGCCAGCAGCTTGGACGCGAGCTCTGGAAACACCATATATTTT. Its translation is CASSLDASSGNTIYF.

The chain carries TRBV9 and TRBJ2-3, with D unclear. V shed 4 bases and J shed 3 bases, with 9 bases lying between them. The CDR3 is 13 amino acids. Germline V gene sequence: CDR1 SGDLS, CDR2 YYNGEE. DNA for the CDR3: TGTGCCAGCAGCCTCAGAGGAACAGATACGCAGTATTTT. Amino acids: CASSLRGTDTQYF.

The V gene is TRBV10-3, the J gene TRBJ1-3, with 9 nucleotides matching TRBD1. CDR1 and CDR2 (germline): ENHRY, SYGVKD. The trim removed 2 bases at V and 4 bases at J, leaving 3 bases unmatched. There are 15 residues in the CDR3. The DNA of the CDR3 is TGTGCCATCAGTGAGCCGGGGACAGGGGGAAACACCATATATTTT. It specifies CAISEPGTGGNTIYF.

The chain uses TRBV7-2 and TRBJ2-3; possible D gene TRBD1, 5 bases. The CDR3 runs 14 residues. Between the trimmed V and J ends, which lost 8 bases and 0 bases, there was a span of 12 bases. CDR1 and CDR2 (germline): SGHTA, FQGNSA. The CDR3 DNA sequence: TGTGCCAGCCGGGTTCGGACAAGCACAGATACGCAGTATTTT. This encodes CASRVRTSTDTQYF.

The chain uses TRBV27 and TRBJ2-7, with 9 bases aligning to TRBD1. The V gene end was trimmed by 6 bases and the J gene end by 3 bases; junction bases not matched to a gene: 3. The length of the CDR3 is 13 residues. The germline gives CDR1 MNHEY, CDR2 SMNVEV (reference sequence). Here the CDR3 reads CASRVTGGYEQYF. The DNA of the CDR3 is TGTGCCAGCAGGGTGACAGGGGGCTACGAGCAGTACTTC.

The chain is built from TRBV9 and TRBJ1-6, with D possibly matching TRBD1 (5 bases). Germline values: CDR1 SGDLS, CDR2 YYNGEE. V lost 2 bases to trimming and J lost 7 bases, with 13 bases between them. This CDR3 is built from 15 residues. In DNA form, the CDR3 reads TGTGCCAGCAGCGTTACTATCGACAGCAATTCACCCCTCCACTTT. Translated, it gives CASSVTIDSNSPLHF.

The chain joins TRBV6-6 to TRBJ2-6, with a possible D match to TRBD2 (7 bases). CDR1 is MNHNY, CDR2 SVGAGI, per germline (reference sequence). CDR3 size: 14 residues. Trimming took 7 bases from V and 4 from J, leaving 11 bases between them. This CDR3 reads CASIRGGGANVLTF. CDR3 sequence (DNA): TGTGCCAGCATAAGGGGGGGAGGGGCCAACGTCCTGACTTTC.

This clone was recorded a few times. V gene TRBV5-6 combines with J gene TRBJ2-3; D possibly corresponds to TRBD2 (6 bases). CDR3 length: 14 residues. CDR1 is SGHDT, CDR2 YYEEEE, per germline. The V end was cut by 4 bases, the J end by 4 bases, with 13 bases between. CDR3 DNA: TGTGCCAGCAGCCCTGGGACTGGGGCAGATACGCAGTATTTT. Protein: CASSPGTGADTQYF.

A note on this clone: The same CDR3 is also encoded by other DNA sequences in this sample. The chain employs TRBV19 and TRBJ2-7; the D call may be TRBD1 or TRBD2 (5 bases each). CDR3 length equals 14 residues. Germline V gene lookup returns CDR1 LNHDA and CDR2 SQIVND (reference sequence). The V end lost 4 bases, the J end lost 2 bases, and 12 bases lay between the germline ends. The DNA of the CDR3 is TGTGCCAGTAGTACTGGGACGGGCCCCTACGAGCAGTACTTC. Its protein is CASSTGTGPYEQYF.

With respect to this clone: Distinct nucleotide sequences in the sample also encode this CDR3. This sequence joins TRBV5-1 and TRBJ2-7; D is uncertain. Germline CDR1 is SGHRS and CDR2 is YFSETQ. The CDR3 spans 14 residues. Deletions cut 0 bases from V and 4 bases from J, with 11 bases between. The CDR3 nucleotides are TGCGCCAGCAGCTTGGGTCTAGTCACGTACGAGCAGTACTTC. It specifies CASSLGLVTYEQYF.